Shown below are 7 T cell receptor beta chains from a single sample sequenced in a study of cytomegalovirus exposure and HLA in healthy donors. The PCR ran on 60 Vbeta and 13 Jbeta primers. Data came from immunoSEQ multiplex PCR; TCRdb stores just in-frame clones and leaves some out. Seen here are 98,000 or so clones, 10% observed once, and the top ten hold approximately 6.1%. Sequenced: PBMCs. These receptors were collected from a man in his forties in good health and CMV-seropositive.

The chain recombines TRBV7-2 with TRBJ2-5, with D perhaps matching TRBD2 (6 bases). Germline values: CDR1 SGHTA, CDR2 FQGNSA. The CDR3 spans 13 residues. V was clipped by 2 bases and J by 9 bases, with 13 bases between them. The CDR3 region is CASSLNLGEAQYF. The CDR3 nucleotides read TGTGCCAGCAGCTTAAACCTAGGGGAGGCCCAGTACTTC.

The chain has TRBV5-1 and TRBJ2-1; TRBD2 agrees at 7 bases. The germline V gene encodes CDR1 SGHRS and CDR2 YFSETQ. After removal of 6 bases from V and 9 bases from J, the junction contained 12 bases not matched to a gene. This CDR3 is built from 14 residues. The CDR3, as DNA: TGCGCCAGCACTGAGGGGAGCGGGAAGTCTGAGCAGTTCTTC. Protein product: CASTEGSGKSEQFF.

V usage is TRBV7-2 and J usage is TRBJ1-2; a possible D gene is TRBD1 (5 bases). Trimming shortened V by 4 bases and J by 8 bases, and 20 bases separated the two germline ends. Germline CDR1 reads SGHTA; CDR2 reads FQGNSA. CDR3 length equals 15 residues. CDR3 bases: TGTGCCAGCAGCTCAGCAATAGGGACTGCACAGGGCTACACCTTC. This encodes CASSSAIGTAQGYTF.

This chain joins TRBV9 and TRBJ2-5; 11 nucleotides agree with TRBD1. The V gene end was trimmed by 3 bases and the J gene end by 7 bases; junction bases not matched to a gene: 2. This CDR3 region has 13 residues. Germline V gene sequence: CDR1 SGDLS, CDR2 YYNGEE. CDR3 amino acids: CASSGGQGGTQYF. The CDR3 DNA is TGTGCCAGCAGCGGGGGACAGGGGGGGACCCAGTACTTC.

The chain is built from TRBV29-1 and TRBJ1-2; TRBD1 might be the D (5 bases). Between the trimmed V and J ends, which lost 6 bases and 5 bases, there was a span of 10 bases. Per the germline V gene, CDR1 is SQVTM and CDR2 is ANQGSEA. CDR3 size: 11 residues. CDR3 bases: TGCAGCGTCGACAGTATATATGGCTACACCTTC. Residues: CSVDSIYGYTF.

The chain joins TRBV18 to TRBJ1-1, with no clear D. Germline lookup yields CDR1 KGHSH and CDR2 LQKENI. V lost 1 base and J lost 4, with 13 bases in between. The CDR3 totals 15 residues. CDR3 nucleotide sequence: TGTGCCAGCTCACCACGGGATCTGGGGAGCACTGAAGCTTTCTTT. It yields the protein CASSPRDLGSTEAFF.

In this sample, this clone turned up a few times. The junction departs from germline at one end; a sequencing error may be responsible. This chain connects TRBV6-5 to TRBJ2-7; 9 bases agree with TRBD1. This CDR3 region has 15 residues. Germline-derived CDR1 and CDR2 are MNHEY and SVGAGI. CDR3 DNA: TGTGCCAGCAGTCACTCCGGGACAGGGAGCTACGAGCAGTACTTC. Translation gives CASSHSGTGSYEQYF.